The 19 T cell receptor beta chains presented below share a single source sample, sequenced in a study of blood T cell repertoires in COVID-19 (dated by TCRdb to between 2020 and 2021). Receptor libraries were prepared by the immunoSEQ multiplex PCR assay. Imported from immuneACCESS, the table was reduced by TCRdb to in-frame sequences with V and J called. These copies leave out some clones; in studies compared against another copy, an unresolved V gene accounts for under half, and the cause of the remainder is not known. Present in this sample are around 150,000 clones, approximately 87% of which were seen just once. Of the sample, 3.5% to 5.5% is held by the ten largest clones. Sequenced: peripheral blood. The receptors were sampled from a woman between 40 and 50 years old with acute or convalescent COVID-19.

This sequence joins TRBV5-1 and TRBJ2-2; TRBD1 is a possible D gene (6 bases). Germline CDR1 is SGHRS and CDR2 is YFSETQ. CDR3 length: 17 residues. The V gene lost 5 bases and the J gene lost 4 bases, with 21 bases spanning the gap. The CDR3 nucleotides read TGCGCCAGCAGTAAGGGTCAGCTGACAGGTCTCACCGGGGAGCTGTTTTTT. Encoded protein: CASSKGQLTGLTGELFF. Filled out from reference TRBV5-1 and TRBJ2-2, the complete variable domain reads KAGVTQTPRYLIKTRGQQVTLSCSPISGHRSVSWYQQTPGQGLQFLFEYFSETQRNKGNFPGRFSGRQFSNSRSEMNVSTLELGDSALYLCASSKGQLTGLTGELFFGEGSRLTVL.

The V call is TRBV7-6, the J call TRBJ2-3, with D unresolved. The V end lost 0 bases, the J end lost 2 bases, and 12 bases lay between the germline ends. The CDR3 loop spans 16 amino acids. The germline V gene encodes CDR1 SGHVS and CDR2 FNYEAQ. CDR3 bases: TGTGCCAGCAGCTTAGCTCCTTTACGGTACACAGATACGCAGTATTTT. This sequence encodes CASSLAPLRYTDTQYF.

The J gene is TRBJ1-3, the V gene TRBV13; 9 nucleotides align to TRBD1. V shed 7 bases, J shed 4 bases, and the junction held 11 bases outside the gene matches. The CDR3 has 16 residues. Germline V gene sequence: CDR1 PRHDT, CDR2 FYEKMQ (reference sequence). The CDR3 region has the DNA TGTGCCAGCAACTACAGGGGGCAGGCATCAGGAAACACCATATATTTT. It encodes CASNYRGQASGNTIYF.

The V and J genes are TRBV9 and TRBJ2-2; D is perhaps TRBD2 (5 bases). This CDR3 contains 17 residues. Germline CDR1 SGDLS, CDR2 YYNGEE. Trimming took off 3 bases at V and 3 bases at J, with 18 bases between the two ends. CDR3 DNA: TGTGCCAGCAGCGCATCCCTACTAGGAGCAGACACCGGGGAGCTGTTTTTT. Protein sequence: CASSASLLGADTGELFF.

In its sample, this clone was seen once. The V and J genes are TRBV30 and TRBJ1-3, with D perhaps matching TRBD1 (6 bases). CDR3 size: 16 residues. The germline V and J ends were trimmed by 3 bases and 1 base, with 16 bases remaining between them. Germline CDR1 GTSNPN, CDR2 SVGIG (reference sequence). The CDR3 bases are TGTGCCTGGAGCCCGCAAGGGGGGGAGTCTGGAAACACCATATATTTT. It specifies CAWSPQGGESGNTIYF. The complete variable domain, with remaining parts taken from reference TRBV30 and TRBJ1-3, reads SQTIHQWPATLVQPVGSPLSLECTVEGTSNPNLYWYRQAAGRGLQLLFYSVGIGQISSEVPQNLSASRPQDRQFILSSKKLLLSDSGFYLCAWSPQGGESGNTIYFGEGSWLTVV.

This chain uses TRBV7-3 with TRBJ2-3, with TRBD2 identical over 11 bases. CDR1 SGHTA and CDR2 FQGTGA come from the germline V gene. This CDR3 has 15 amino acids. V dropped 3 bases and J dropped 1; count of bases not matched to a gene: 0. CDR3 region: CASSLGLAGTDTQYF. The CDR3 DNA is TGTGCCAGCAGCTTGGGACTAGCGGGCACAGATACGCAGTATTTT.

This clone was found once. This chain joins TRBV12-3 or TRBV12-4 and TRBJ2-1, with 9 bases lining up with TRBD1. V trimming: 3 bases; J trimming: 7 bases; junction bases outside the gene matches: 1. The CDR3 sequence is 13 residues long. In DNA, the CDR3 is TGTGCCAGCAGTTTCGACAGGGGGAATGAGCAGTTCTTC. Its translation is CASSFDRGNEQFF.

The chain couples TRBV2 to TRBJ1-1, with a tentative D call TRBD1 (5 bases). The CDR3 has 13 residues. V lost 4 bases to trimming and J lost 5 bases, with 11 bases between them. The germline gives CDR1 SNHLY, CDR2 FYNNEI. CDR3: CASSASTGTEAFF. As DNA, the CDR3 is TGTGCCAGCAGTGCCTCAACAGGTACTGAAGCTTTCTTT.

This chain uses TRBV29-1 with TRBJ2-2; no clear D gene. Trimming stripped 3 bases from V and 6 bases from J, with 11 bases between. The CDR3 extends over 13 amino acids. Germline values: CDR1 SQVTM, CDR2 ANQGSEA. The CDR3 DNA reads TGCAGCGTTGATTCGAGTATTTCCGGGGAGCTGTTTTTT. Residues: CSVDSSISGELFF.

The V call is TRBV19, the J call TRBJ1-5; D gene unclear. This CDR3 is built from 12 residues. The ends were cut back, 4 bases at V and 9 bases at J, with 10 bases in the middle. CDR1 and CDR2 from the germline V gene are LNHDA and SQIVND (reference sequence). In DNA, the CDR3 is TGTGCCAGTAGTACAGGCGTTTGGCCCCAGCATTTT. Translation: CASSTGVWPQHF.

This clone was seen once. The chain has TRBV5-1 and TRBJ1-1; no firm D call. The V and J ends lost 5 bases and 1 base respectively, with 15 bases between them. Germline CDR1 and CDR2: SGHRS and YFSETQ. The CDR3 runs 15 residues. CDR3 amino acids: CASRGNEGRNTEAFF. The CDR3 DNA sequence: TGCGCCAGCAGGGGCAACGAAGGGAGGAACACTGAAGCTTTCTTT.

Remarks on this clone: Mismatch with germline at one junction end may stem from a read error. The DNA of the CDR3 is TGTGCCAGCAGCCAAGACTCCCACGAGCAGTACTTC. Protein sequence: CASSQDSHEQYF. The V gene is TRBV3-1 (or the pseudogene TRBV3-2), the J gene TRBJ2-7; D is undetermined. CDR1 is LGHDT and CDR2 is YNNKEL in the germline V gene (reference sequence). The CDR3 sequence is 12 residues long.

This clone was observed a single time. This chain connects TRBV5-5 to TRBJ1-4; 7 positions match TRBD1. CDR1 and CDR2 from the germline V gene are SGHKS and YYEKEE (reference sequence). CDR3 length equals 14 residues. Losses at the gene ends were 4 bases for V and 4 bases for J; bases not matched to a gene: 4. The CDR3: CASSPGTVNEKLFF. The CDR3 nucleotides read TGTGCCAGCAGCCCTGGGACAGTTAATGAAAAACTGTTTTTT.

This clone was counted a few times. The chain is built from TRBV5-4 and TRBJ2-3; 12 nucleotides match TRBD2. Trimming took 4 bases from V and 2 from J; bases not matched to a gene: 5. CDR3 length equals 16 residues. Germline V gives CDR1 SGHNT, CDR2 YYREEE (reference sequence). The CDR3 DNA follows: TGTGCCAGCAGCCGACTAGCGGGGGTCTACACAGATACGCAGTATTTT. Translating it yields CASSRLAGVYTDTQYF. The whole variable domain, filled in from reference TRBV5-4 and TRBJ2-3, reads ETGVTQSPTHLIKTRGQQVTLRCSSQSGHNTVSWYQQALGQGPQFIFQYYREEENGRGNFPPRFSGLQFPNYSSELNVNALELDDSALYLCASSRLAGVYTDTQYFGPGTRLTVL.

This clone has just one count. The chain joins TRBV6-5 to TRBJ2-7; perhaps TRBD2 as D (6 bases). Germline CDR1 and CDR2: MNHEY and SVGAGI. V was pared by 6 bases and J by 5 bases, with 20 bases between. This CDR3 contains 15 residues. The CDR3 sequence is CASRPRESLPHEQYF. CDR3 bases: TGTGCCAGCAGGCCCCGGGAGAGCCTTCCCCACGAGCAGTACTTC.

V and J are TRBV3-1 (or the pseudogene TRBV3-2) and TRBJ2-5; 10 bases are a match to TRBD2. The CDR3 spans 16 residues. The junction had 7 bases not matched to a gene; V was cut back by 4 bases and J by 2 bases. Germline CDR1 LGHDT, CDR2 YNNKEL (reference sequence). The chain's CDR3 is CASSPSTSGRQETQYF. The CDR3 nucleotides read TGTGCCAGCAGCCCTTCGACTAGCGGGCGACAAGAGACCCAGTACTTC.

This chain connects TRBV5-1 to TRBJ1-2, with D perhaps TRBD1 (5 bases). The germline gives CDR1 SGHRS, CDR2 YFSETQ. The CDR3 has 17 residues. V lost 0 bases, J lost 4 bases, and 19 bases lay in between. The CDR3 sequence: CASSLGLVIDRIYGYTF. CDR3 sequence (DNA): TGCGCCAGCAGCTTGGGGCTAGTAATCGACAGAATCTATGGCTACACCTTC.

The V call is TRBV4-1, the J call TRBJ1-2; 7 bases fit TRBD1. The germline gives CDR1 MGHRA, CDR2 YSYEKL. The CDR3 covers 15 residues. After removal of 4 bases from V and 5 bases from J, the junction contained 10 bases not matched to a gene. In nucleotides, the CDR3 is TGCGCCAGCAGCCTCCCCGGGACAGCAGCTTATGGCTACACCTTC. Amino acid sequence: CASSLPGTAAYGYTF.

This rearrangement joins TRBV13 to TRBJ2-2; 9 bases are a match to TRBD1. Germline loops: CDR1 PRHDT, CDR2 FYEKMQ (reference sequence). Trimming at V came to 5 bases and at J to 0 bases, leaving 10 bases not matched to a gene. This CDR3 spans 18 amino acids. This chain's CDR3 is CASSRTSGTGSNTGELFF. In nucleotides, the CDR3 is TGTGCCAGCAGCCGAACCTCCGGGACAGGGTCGAACACCGGGGAGCTGTTTTTT.